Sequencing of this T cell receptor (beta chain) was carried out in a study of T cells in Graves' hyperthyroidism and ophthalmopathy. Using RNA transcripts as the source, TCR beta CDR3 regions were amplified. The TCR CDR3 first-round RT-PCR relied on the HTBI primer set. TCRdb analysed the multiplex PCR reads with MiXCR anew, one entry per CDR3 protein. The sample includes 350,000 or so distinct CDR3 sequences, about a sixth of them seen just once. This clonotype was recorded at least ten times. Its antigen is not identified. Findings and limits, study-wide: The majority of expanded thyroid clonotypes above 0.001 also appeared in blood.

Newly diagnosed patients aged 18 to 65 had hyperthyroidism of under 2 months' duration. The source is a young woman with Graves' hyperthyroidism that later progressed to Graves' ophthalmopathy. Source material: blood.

This chain's CDR3 is CASSSRQGHYGYTF. For the CDR3, the DNA is TGTGCCAGCAGTTCACGACAGGGCCACTATGGCTACACCTTC. V and J are TRBV6-1 and TRBJ1-2, with 7 bases identical to TRBD1. Per the germline V gene, CDR1 is MNHNS and CDR2 is SASEGT. The CDR3 is 14 amino acids. V shed 5 bases and J 3 bases; nucleotides not matched to a gene: 6.